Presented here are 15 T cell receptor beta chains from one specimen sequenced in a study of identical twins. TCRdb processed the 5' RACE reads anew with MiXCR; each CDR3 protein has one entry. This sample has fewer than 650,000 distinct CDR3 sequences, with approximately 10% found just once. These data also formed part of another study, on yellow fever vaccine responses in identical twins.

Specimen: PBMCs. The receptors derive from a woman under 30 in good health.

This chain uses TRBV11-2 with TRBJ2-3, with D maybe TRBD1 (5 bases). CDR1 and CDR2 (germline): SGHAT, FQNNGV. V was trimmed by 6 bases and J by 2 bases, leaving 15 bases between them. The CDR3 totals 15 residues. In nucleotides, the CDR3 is TGTGCCAGCAGTCCTACCCAGGGATACACAGATACGCAGTATTTT. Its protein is CASSPTQGYTDTQYF.

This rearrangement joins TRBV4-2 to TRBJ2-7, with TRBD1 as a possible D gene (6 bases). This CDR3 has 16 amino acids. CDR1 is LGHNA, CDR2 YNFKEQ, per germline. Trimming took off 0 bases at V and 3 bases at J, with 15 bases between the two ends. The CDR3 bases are TGTGCCAGCAGCCAAGAGTTCGGACAGAGGCTCTACGAGCAGTACTTC. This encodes CASSQEFGQRLYEQYF.

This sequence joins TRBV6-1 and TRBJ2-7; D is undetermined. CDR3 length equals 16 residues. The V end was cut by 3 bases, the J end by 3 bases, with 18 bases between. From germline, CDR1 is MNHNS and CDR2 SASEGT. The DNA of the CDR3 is TGTGCCAGCAGTGATTTTAACGCCCCTGTGGACTACGAGCAGTACTTC. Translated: CASSDFNAPVDYEQYF.

CDR3 sequence: CATSDPTGMLFF. For the CDR3, the DNA is TGTGCCACCAGTGACCCTACAGGGATGCTGTTTTTT. The chain joins TRBV24-1 to TRBJ2-2; weak D call: TRBD1 (6 bases). The CDR3 sequence is 12 residues long. Per germline, CDR1 KGHDR and CDR2 SFDVKD. V lost 4 bases to trimming and J lost 13 bases, with 12 bases between them.

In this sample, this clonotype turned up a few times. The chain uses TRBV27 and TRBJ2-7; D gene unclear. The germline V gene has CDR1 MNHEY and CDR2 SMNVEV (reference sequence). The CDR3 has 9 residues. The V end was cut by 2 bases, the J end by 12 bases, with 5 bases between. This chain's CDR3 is CASSLSRYF. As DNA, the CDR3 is TGTGCCAGCAGTTTAAGCAGGTACTTC.

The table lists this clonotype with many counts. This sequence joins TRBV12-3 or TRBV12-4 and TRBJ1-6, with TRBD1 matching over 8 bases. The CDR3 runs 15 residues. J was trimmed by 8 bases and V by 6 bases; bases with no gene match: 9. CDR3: CASSSQGAVYSPLHF. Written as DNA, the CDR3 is TGTGCCAGCAGCTCCCAGGGGGCTGTGTATTCACCCCTCCACTTT.

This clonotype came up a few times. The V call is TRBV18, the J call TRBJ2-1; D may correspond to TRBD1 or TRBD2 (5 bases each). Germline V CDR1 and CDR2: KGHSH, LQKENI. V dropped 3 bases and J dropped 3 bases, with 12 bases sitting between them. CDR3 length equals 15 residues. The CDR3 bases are TGTGCCAGCTCACCCGGGACCCCGTTCTACAATGAGCAGTTCTTC. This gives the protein CASSPGTPFYNEQFF.

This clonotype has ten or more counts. CDR3 amino acids: CAISVKGSETGYTF. For the CDR3, the DNA is TGTGCCATCAGTGTCAAGGGATCGGAAACTGGCTACACCTTC. The chain uses TRBV10-3 and TRBJ1-2; no clear D. The germline CDR1 and CDR2 sequences are ENHRY and SYGVKD. V shed 4 bases and J shed 7 bases, with 16 bases lying between them. This CDR3 region has 14 residues.

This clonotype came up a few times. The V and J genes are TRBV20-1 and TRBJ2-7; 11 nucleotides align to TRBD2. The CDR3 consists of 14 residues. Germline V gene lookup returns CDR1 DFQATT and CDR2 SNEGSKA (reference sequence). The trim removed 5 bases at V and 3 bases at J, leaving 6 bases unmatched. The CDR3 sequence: CSAPTSGRSYEQYF. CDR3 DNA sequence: TGCAGTGCTCCTACTAGCGGGAGAAGCTACGAGCAGTACTTC.

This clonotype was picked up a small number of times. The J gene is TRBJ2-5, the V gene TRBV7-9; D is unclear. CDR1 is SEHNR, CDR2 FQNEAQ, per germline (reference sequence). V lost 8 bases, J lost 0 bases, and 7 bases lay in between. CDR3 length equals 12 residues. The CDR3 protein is CASDWYQETQYF. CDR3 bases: TGTGCCAGCGACTGGTACCAAGAGACCCAGTACTTC.

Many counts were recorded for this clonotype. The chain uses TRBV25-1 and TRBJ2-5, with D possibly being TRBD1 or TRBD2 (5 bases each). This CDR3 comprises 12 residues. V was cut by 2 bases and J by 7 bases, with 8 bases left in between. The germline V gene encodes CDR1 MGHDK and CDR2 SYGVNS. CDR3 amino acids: CASSEDGGTQYF. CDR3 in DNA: TGTGCCAGCAGTGAAGATGGGGGGACCCAGTACTTC.

The DNA for the CDR3 is TGTGCCAGCAGCGAAGGGGGGCTCGGCTACACCTTC. It encodes CASSEGGLGYTF. The chain is built from TRBV25-1 and TRBJ1-2; maybe TRBD1 (6 bases). The germline V and J ends were trimmed by 6 bases and 8 bases, with 13 bases remaining between them. CDR1 and CDR2 from the germline V gene are MGHDK and SYGVNS. CDR3 length equals 12 residues.

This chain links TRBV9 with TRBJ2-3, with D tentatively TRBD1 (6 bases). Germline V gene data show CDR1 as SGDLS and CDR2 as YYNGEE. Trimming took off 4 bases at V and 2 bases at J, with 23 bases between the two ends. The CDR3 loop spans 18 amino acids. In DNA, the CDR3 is TGTGCCAGCAGCCTAGGTCTTTCAGGACAGAAGTACACAGATACGCAGTATTTT. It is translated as CASSLGLSGQKYTDTQYF.

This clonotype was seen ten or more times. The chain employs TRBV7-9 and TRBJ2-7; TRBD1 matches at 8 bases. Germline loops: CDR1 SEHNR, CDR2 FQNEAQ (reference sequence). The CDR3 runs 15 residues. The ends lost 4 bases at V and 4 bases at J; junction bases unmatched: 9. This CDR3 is CASSSGTGSKYEQYF. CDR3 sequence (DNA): TGTGCCAGCAGCTCCGGGACAGGTAGTAAATACGAGCAGTACTTC.

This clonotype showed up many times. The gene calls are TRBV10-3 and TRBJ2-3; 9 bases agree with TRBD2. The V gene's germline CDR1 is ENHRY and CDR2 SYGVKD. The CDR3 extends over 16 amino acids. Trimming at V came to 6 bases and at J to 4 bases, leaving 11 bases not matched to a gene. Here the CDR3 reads CAISPMLAGRADTQYF. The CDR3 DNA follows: TGTGCCATCAGCCCCATGCTAGCGGGGAGGGCAGATACGCAGTATTTT.